This TCR beta chain originates from a study of Ad26.COV2.S vaccination and SARS-CoV-2 variants. Study-level results: Vaccine and placebo groups showed comparable non-spike TCR breadth. Once vaccination had occurred, spike-specific CD8+ and CD4+ T cell responses reportedly showed substantial breadth. The TCR-based breadth and depth measures might underestimate overall T cell responses.

This clone was observed at least ten times. Its antigen is unknown. Germline loops: CDR1 MNHEY, CDR2 SMNVEV (reference sequence). The length of the CDR3 is 12 residues. Trimming cost V 4 bases and J 15 bases, with 16 bases left between them. TCRdb keeps only in-frame clones here, not all; method: immunoSEQ multiplex PCR. The table lists roughly 180,000 clones, around 90% of them singletons. This sample comprised peripheral blood, obtained after recovery from COVID-19. The chain joins TRBV27 to TRBJ2-1; D may be TRBD2 (6 bases). The TCR sequence derives from a human donor who had recovered from COVID-19. The chain's CDR3 is CASSSTSLDPFF. The CDR3 nucleotides read TGTGCCAGCAGTTCAACTAGCTTAGATCCGTTCTTC.